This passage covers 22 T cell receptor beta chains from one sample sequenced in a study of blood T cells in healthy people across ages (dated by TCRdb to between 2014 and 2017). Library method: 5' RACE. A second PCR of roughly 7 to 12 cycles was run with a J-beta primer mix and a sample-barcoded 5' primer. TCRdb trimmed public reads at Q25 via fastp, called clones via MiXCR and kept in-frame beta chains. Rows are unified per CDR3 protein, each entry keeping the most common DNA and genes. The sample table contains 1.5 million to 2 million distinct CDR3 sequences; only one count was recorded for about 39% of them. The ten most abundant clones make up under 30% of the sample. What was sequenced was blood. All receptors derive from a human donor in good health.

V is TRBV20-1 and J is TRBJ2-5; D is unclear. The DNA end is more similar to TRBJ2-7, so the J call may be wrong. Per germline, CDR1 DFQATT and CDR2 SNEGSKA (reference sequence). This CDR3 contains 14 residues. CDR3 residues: CSARDQPSVYEQYF. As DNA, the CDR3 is TGCAGTGCTAGAGATCAGCCGTCGGTTTACGAGCAGTACTTC.

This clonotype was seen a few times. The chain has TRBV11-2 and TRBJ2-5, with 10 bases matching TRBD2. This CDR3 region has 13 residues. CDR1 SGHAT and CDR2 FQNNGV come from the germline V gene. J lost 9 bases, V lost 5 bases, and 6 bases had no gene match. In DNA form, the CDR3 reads TGTGCCAGCAGCCCAAGCGGGGGGGTTGCCCAGTACTTC. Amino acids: CASSPSGGVAQYF.

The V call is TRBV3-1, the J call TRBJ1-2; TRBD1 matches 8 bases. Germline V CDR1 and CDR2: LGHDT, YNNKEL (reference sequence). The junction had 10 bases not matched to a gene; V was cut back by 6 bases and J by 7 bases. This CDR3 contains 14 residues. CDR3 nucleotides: TGTGCCAGCAGTCAACCGGACAGGGCTAGTGGCTACACCTTC. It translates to CASSQPDRASGYTF.

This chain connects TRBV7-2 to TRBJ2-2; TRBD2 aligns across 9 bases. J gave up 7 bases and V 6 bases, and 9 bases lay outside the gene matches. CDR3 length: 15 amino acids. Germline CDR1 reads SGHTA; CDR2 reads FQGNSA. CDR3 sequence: CASRPRGGRNGELFF. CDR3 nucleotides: TGTGCCAGCAGGCCGCGGGGGGGTCGTAACGGGGAGCTGTTTTTT.

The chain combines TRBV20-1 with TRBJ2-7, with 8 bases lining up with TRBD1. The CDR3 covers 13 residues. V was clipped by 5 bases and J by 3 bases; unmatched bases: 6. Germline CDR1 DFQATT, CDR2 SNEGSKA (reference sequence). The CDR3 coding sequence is TGCAGTGCTCGGACAGGGACCTTCTACGAGCAGTACTTC. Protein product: CSARTGTFYEQYF.

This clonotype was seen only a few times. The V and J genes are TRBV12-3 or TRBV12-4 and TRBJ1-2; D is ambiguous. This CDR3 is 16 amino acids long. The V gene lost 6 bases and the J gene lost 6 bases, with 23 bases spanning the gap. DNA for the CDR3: TGTGCCAGCAGCAGGACGGGGTTAAGGGTTTACGATGGCTACACCTTC. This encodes CASSRTGLRVYDGYTF.

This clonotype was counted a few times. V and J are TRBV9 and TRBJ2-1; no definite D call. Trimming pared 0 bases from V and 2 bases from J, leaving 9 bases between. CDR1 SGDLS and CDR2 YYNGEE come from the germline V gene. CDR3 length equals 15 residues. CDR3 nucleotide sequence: TGTGCCAGCAGCGTAGATGCAGGCGCCTACAATGAGCAGTTCTTC. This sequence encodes CASSVDAGAYNEQFF. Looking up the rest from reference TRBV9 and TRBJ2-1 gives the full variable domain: DSGVTQTPKHLITATGQRVTLRCSPRSGDLSVYWYQQSLDQGLQFLIQYYNGEERAKGNILERFSAQQFPDLHSELNLSSLELGDSALYFCASSVDAGAYNEQFFGPGTRLTVL.

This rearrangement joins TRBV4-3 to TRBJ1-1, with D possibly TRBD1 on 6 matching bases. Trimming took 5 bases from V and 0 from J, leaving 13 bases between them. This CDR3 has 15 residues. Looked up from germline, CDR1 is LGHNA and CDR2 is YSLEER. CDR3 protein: CASSAHREMNTEAFF. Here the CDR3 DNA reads TGCGCCAGCAGCGCCCACAGGGAGATGAACACTGAAGCTTTCTTT.

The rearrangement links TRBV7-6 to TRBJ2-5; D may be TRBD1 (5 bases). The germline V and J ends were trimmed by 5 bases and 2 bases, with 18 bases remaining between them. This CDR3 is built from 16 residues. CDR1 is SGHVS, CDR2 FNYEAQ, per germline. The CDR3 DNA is TGTGCCAGCAGCGGTAGGGGTGGGTCCCCTCAAGAGACCCAGTACTTC. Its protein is CASSGRGGSPQETQYF.

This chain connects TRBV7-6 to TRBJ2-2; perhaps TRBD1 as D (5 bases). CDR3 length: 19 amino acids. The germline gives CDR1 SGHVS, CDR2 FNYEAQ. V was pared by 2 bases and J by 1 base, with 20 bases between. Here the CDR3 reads CASSLLWSGITLNTGELFF. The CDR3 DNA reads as TGTGCCAGCAGCTTACTCTGGTCAGGGATAACGCTGAACACCGGGGAGCTGTTTTTT.

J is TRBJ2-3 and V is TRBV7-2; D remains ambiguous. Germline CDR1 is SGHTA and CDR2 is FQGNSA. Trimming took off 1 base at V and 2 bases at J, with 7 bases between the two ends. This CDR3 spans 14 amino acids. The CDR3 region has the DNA TGTGCCAGCAGCTTAGAGACTCTCACAGATACGCAGTATTTT. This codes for CASSLETLTDTQYF.

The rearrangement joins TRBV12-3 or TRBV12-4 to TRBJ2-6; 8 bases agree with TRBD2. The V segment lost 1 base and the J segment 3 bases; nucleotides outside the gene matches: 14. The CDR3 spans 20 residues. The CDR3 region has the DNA TGTGCCAGCAGTTTAGGGAGCGGGGGCGCTCCTTTAGGTGGGGCCAACGTCCTGACTTTC. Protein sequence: CASSLGSGGAPLGGANVLTF.

The CDR3 DNA reads TGTGCCAGCAGTTATCTTCCCGGGGCCAACGTCCTGACTTTC. Amino acid sequence: CASSYLPGANVLTF. The chain links TRBV6-5 to TRBJ2-6; D gene ambiguous. The CDR3 extends over 14 amino acids. The germline V gene has CDR1 MNHEY and CDR2 SVGAGI. Between the trimmed V and J ends, which lost 3 bases and 4 bases, there was a span of 7 bases.

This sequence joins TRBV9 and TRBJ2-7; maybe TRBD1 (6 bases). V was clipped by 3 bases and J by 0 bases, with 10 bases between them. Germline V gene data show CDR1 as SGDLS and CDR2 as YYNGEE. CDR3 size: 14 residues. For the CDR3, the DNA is TGTGCCAGCAGCGACCGACAGGACTCCTACGAGCAGTACTTC. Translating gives CASSDRQDSYEQYF.

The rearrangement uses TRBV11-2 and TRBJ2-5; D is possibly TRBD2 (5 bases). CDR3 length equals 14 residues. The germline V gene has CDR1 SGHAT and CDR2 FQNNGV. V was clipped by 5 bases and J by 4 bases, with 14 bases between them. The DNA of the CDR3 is TGTGCCAGCAGCCTATCTTGGCTAGCAGAGACCCAGTACTTC. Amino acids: CASSLSWLAETQYF. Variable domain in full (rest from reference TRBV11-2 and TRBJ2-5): EAGVAQSPRYKIIEKRQSVAFWCNPISGHATLYWYQQILGQGPKLLIQFQNNGVVDDSQLPKDRFSAERLKGVDSTLKIQPAKLEDSAVYLCASSLSWLAETQYFGPGTRLLVL.

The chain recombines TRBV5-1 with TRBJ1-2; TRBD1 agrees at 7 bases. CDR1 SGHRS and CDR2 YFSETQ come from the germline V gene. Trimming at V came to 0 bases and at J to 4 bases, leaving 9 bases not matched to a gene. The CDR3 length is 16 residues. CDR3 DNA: TGCGCCAGCAGCTTGGAACCCAGACAGGGACCCTATGGCTACACCTTC. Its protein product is CASSLEPRQGPYGYTF.

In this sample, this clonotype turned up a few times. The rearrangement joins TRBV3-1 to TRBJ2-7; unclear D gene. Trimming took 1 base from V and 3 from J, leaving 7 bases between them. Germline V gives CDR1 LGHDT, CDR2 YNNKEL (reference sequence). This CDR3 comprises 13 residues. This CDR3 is CASSQAGHYEQYF. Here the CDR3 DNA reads TGTGCCAGCAGCCAAGCGGGCCACTACGAGCAGTACTTC.

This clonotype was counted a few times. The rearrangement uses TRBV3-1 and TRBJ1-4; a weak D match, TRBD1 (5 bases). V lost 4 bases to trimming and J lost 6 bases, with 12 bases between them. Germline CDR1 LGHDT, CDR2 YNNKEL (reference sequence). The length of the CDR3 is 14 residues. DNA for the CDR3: TGTGCCAGCAGCCCCGGGACCCATTATGAAAAACTGTTTTTT. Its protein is CASSPGTHYEKLFF.

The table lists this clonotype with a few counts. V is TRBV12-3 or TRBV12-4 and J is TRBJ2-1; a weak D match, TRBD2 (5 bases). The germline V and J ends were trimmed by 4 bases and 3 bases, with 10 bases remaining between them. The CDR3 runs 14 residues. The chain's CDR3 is CASSSYRGYNEQFF. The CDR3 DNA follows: TGTGCCAGCAGTTCCTACCGGGGCTACAATGAGCAGTTCTTC.

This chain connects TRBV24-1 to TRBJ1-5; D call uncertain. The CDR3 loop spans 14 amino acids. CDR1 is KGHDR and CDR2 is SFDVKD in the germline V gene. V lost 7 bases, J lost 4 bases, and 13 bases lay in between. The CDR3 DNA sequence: TGTGCCACCAGCAGTAGTGCCTGGAATCAGCCCCAGCATTTT. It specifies CATSSSAWNQPQHF.

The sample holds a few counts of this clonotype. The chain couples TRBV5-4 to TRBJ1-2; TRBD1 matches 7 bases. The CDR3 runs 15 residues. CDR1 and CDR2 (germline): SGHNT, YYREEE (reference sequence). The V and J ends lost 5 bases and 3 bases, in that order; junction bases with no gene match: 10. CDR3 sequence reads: CASRSDPTGDYGYTF. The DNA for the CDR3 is TGTGCCAGCAGATCCGACCCTACAGGGGACTATGGCTACACCTTC.

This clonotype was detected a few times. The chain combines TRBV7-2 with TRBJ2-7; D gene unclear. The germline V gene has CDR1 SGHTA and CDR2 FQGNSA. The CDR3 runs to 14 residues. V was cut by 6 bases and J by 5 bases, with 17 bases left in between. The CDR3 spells CASRRILGPNEQYF. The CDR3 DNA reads TGTGCCAGCAGAAGAATCCTAGGGCCCAACGAGCAGTACTTC. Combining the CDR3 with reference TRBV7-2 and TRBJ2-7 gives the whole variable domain GAGVSQSPSNKVTEKGKDVELRCDPISGHTALYWYRQSLGQGLEFLIYFQGNSAPDKSGLPSDRFSAERTGGSVSTLTIQRTQQEDSAVYLCASRRILGPNEQYFGPGTRLTVT.